This is a list of T cell receptor beta chains from one sample in a study of CD8+ T cells in alopecia areata. The method was immunoSEQ multiplex PCR; TCRdb's version includes in-frame clones alone and lacks a portion of them. The table has fewer than 150,000 clones, around 82% seen once. This material consisted of CD8+ T cells sorted from blood, taken at week 4, from a patient treated with tofacitinib. Receptors were obtained from a human donor with alopecia areata. CDR3s include the opening cysteine and the closing phenylalanine or tryptophan. A D gene is named only where the DNA matches it firmly. Some rows mark clone size as missing; the rest say once, few, many or name a class of expanded clone.

cdr3_nt cdr3_aa j_call clone_size v_call d_call cdr3_length
TGTGCCAGCAGCTTATATAGCGGGGGGGACGAGCAGTACTTC CASSLYSGGDEQYF TRBJ2-7 NA TRBV7-8 TRBD2 14
TGTGCCAGCAGCAAACTAGCGGGGGGACCTAACACCGGGGAGCTGTTTTTT CASSKLAGGPNTGELFF TRBJ2-2 NA TRBV7-6 TRBD2 17
TGTGCCAGCAGCCCCCGTCCCGGGACAGGAACGAACACTGAAGCTTTCTTT CASSPRPGTGTNTEAFF TRBJ1-1 NA TRBV7-9 TRBD1 17
TGCGCCAGCAGCCAAGAAGGCGCGGGAAACACCGGGGAGCTGTTTTTT CASSQEGAGNTGELFF TRBJ2-2 NA TRBV4-3 NA 16
TGCGCCAGCAGCCCAGGGGTTAGCACAGATACGCAGTATTTT CASSPGVSTDTQYF TRBJ2-3 NA TRBV5-1 NA 14
TGTGCCAGCAGTTACTCGGGCAGGGGCCCACACAATGAGCAGTTCTTC CASSYSGRGPHNEQFF TRBJ2-1 NA TRBV6-5 NA 16
TGCAGCGTTGCCGGGACAGGGGGATTGGACTATGGCTACACCTTC CSVAGTGGLDYGYTF TRBJ1-2 NA TRBV29-1 TRBD1 15
TGTGCCACCACCAGTCCAAGTCCGACAGGGTACTATGGCTACACCTTC CATTSPSPTGYYGYTF TRBJ1-2 NA TRBV21-1 NA 16
TGTGCCAGCAGCTTCTCTACAGATACGCAGTATTTT CASSFSTDTQYF TRBJ2-3 NA TRBV5-4 NA 12
TGCAGCGTTGAAGATGGTCAGGGTGACGAGCAGTACTTC CSVEDGQGDEQYF TRBJ2-7 NA TRBV29-1 NA 13
TGTGCCAGCTCACCTTCTACAGGGAGGTCCTACAATGAGCAGTTCTTC CASSPSTGRSYNEQFF TRBJ2-1 NA TRBV18 NA 16
TGCAGCGTTGAGGGCAGTCGGTTAGGCTACACCTTC CSVEGSRLGYTF TRBJ1-2 NA TRBV29-1 NA 12
TGTGCCAGCAGCCGCCCAGTGGGGTCCACTGAAGCTTTCTTT CASSRPVGSTEAFF TRBJ1-1 NA TRBV7-2 NA 14
TGTGCCAGCAGCTTAAGGGGGGGCCAGAACGAGCAGTACTTC CASSLRGGQNEQYF TRBJ2-7 NA TRBV13 NA 14
TGTGCCAGCAGTTTAGGAGGGGACGGGTCCTACGAGCAGTACTTC CASSLGGDGSYEQYF TRBJ2-7 NA TRBV27 NA 15
TGCGCCAGCAGCCAAGACGCGGGTAGGGCCTCCTACAATGAGCAGTTCTTC CASSQDAGRASYNEQFF TRBJ2-1 NA TRBV4-1 NA 17
TGTGCCAGCAGCTCTCCGACAGGGAGGGCCTACGAGCAGTACTTC CASSSPTGRAYEQYF TRBJ2-7 NA TRBV5-6 NA 15
TGTGCCAGCAGCGCAAGAGATACCGGGTTAAAAGAGACCCAGTACTTC CASSARDTGLKETQYF TRBJ2-5 NA TRBV7-9 NA 16
TGTGCCAGCAGCACCGACGACCCGAGGTCGACAGTTTGGACAGGGATGAACACTGAAGCTTTCTTT CASSTDDPRSTVWTGMNTEAFF TRBJ1-1 NA TRBV2 TRBD1 22
TGTGCCAGCAGTTCCCTAAGGGGGCCTACGGGGACCCAGTACTTC CASSSLRGPTGTQYF TRBJ2-5 NA TRBV7-2 TRBD1 15
TGTGCCAGCAGTGAAGGGAGGTCCCCAAGACGCACAGATACGCAGTATTTT CASSEGRSPRRTDTQYF TRBJ2-3 NA TRBV6-1 NA 17
TGCGCCAGCAGCTTCGGGACTAGTGAGTCCTACAATGAGCAGTTCTTC CASSFGTSESYNEQFF TRBJ2-1 once TRBV5-1 TRBD2 16
TGTGCCAGCAGCTTAGTAGGGAATCCCTACGAGCAGTACTTC CASSLVGNPYEQYF TRBJ2-7 NA TRBV7-9 NA 14
TGCGCCAGCAGTGAGTCTTACGAGCAGTACTTC CASSESYEQYF TRBJ2-7 NA TRBV10-2 NA 11
TGTGCCAGCAGCTTGATAGCGGGGGGCAGCACAGATACGCAGTATTTT CASSLIAGGSTDTQYF TRBJ2-3 NA TRBV7-2 TRBD2 16
TGTGCCAGCAGCGTACAGCCTTACACTGAAGCTTTCTTT CASSVQPYTEAFF TRBJ1-1 NA TRBV9 NA 13
TGCGCCAGCAGCACAGGGACTAGCGGGGGCTACGAGCAGTACTTC CASSTGTSGGYEQYF TRBJ2-7 once TRBV5-1 TRBD2 15
TGCGCCAGCAGCCAAGTCGGCAGGATTACAGATACGCAGTATTTT CASSQVGRITDTQYF TRBJ2-3 NA TRBV4-3 NA 15
TGCGCCAGCAGCCAGTCACAGGGTTACGAGCAGTACTTC CASSQSQGYEQYF TRBJ2-7 few TRBV4-3 NA 13
TGTGCCTGGAGTGAAAGCGATGAGCAGTTCTTC CAWSESDEQFF TRBJ2-1 NA TRBV30 NA 11
TGTGCCTGGAGTGTAAAGGGGCTAGGAGAAAAACTGTTTTTT CAWSVKGLGEKLFF TRBJ1-4 NA TRBV30 NA 14
TGCGCCAGCAGCCCCTCAGGGTTTTATGCCGGGGAGCTGTTTTTT CASSPSGFYAGELFF TRBJ2-2 few TRBV4-3 NA 15
TGTGCCAGCAGCCGACTATTATCGACCGGGGAGCTGTTTTTT CASSRLLSTGELFF TRBJ2-2 NA TRBV7-2 NA 14
TGTGCCACCAGCAGAGGACCAGAGACCTACAATGAGCAGTTCTTC CATSRGPETYNEQFF TRBJ2-1 NA TRBV15 NA 15
TGTGCCAGCAGCTTTCGGCGGGGGACCTACGAGCAGTACTTC CASSFRRGTYEQYF TRBJ2-7 NA TRBV6-5 TRBD2 14
TGTGCCAGCAGCTCGAGCCGGGACCACGTAGATGAGCAGTTCTTC CASSSSRDHVDEQFF TRBJ2-1 NA TRBV11-2 NA 15
TGTGCCAGCAGCTTCACACGGACCTCCGGTGGCTACACCTTC CASSFTRTSGGYTF TRBJ1-2 NA TRBV13 NA 14
TGTGCCAGCAGTTTGGGCTTGAACACCGGGGAGCTGTTTTTT CASSLGLNTGELFF TRBJ2-2 NA TRBV27 NA 14
TGTGCCAGCAGGGGGGCGAGTACTGGCACAGATACGCAGTATTTT CASRGASTGTDTQYF TRBJ2-3 once TRBV6-6 NA 15
TGTGCCAGCAGTTACCGGGGAGTCCCAGATACGCAGTATTTT CASSYRGVPDTQYF TRBJ2-3 NA TRBV6-6 NA 14
TGTGCCAGCAGCCAAGAACCAACAGGCTCCTACGAGCAGTACTTC CASSQEPTGSYEQYF TRBJ2-7 NA TRBV4-2 NA 15
TGTGCCAGCAGTTCCCGACTAGCGATGGAGACCCAGTACTTC CASSSRLAMETQYF TRBJ2-5 NA TRBV27 TRBD2 14
TGTGCCAGCAGACGGAGGGGAAAGGAAAATACGCAGTATTTT CASRRRGKENTQYF TRBJ2-3 NA TRBV28 NA 14
TGCAGCGTTGTAGGGGGGCACCCTTTGACCCAGTACTTC CSVVGGHPLTQYF TRBJ2-5 NA TRBV29-1 NA 13
TGTGCCAGTAGTATAGATTGGCAGAGGAACACCGGGGAGCTGTTTTTT CASSIDWQRNTGELFF TRBJ2-2 NA TRBV19 NA 16
TGCGCCAGCACTAGACTACAGGGCAGGGCCCCCTACGAGCAGTACTTC CASTRLQGRAPYEQYF TRBJ2-7 once TRBV23-1 NA 16
TGTGCCAGCAGTGAGGTCAGCTCCTACGAGCAGTACTTC CASSEVSSYEQYF TRBJ2-7 NA TRBV2 NA 13
TGCGCCAGCAGCTTGGCGGAGGGACAGGTCTACACCGGGGAGCTGTTTTTT CASSLAEGQVYTGELFF TRBJ2-2 NA TRBV5-1 TRBD1 17
TGTGCCAGCAGTGTCGGGCAGGGAGGCAGAGTGGGGACCCAGTACTTC CASSVGQGGRVGTQYF TRBJ2-5 NA TRBV2 NA 16
TGCGCCAGCAGTCAGACAGGAGGCACAGATACGCAGTATTTT CASSQTGGTDTQYF TRBJ2-3 NA TRBV23-1 NA 14
TGTGCCTGGAGCACAGGGGCCTACGAGCAGTACTTC CAWSTGAYEQYF TRBJ2-7 NA TRBV30 TRBD1 12
TGTGCCAGCAGCAACCGTCAGGGGGCCGGGGAGCTGTTTTTT CASSNRQGAGELFF TRBJ2-2 NA TRBV13 TRBD1 14
TGTGCCAGCAGTGAAGGGGGGGTGAACACTGAAGCTTTCTTT CASSEGGVNTEAFF TRBJ1-1 NA TRBV6-1 NA 14
TGCAGCGTTGAGACGATCGGGGGGGCAAACACCGGGGAGCTGTTTTTT CSVETIGGANTGELFF TRBJ2-2 NA TRBV29-1 TRBD2 16
TGCGCCAGCAGCTTGGACGGGTACGAGCAGTACTTC CASSLDGYEQYF TRBJ2-7 NA TRBV5-1 NA 12
TGCGCCAGCAGCCAGGCCGCTGCCTACGAGCAGTACTTC CASSQAAAYEQYF TRBJ2-7 NA TRBV4-1 NA 13
TGCGCCAGCAGTTCAGGGGATACGCAGTATTTT CASSSGDTQYF TRBJ2-3 NA TRBV4-1 NA 11